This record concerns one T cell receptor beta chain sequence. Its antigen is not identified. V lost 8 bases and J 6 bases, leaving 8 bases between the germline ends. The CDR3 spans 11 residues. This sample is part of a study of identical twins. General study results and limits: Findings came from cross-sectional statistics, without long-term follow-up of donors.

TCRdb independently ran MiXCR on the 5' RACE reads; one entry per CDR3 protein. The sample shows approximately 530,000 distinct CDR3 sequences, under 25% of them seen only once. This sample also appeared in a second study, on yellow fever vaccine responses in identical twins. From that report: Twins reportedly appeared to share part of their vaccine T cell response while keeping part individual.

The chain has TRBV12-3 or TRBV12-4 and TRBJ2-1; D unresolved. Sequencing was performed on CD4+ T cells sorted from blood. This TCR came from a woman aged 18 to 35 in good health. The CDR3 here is CASLSVNEQFF. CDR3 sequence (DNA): TGTGCCAGCCTGTCGGTCAATGAGCAGTTCTTC.